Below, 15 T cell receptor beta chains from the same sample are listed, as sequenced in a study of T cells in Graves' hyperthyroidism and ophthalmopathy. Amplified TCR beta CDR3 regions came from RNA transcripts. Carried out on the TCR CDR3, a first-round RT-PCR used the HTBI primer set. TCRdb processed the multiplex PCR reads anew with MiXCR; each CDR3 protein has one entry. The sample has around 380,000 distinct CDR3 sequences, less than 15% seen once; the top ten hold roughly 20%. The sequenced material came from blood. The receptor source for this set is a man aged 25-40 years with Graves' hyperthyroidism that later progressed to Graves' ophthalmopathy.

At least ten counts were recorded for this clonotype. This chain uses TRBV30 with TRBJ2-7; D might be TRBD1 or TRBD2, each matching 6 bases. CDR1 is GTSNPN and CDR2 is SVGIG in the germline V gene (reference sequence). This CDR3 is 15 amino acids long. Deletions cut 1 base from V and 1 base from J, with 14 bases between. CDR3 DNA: TGTGCCTGGAGTGGCCGGGGGACATTATCCTACGAGCAGTACTTC. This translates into CAWSGRGTLSYEQYF.

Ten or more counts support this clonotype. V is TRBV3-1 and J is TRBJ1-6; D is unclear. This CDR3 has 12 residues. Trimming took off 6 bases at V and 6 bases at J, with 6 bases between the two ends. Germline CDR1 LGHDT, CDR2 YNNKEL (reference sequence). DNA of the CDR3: TGTGCCAGCAGAAAGGGTAATTCACCCCTCCACTTT. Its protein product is CASRKGNSPLHF.

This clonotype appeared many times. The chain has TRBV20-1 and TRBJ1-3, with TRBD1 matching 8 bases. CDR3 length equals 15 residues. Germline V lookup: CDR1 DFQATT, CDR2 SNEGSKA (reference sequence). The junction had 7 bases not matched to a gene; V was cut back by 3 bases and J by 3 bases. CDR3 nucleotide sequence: TGCAGTGCTAGTCCGGGACAGGCGTTTGGAAACACCATATATTTT. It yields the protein CSASPGQAFGNTIYF.

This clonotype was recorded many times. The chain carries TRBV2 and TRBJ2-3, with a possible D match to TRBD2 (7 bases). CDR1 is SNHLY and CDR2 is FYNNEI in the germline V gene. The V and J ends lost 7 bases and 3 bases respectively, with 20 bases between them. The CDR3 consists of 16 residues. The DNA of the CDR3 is TGTGCCAGCACCACCGTTGGGGGGGCTGGGACAGATACGCAGTATTTT. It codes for CASTTVGGAGTDTQYF.

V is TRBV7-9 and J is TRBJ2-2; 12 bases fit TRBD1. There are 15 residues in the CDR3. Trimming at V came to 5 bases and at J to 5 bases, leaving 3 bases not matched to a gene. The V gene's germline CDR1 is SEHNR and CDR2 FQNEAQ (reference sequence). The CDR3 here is CASSQGQGATGELFF. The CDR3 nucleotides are TGTGCCAGCAGCCAGGGACAGGGGGCAACCGGGGAGCTGTTTTTT.

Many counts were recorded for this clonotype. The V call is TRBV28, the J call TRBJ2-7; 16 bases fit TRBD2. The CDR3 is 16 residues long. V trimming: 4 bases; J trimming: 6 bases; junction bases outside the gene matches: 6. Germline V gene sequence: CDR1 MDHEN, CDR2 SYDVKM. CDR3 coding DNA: TGTGCCAGCAGTTCACCGGGACTAGCGGGGGGGCCCGAGCAGTACTTC. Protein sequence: CASSSPGLAGGPEQYF.

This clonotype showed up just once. The DNA for the CDR3 is TGCGCCAGCAGTGCACTAGCGGGGGCAAGCTCCTACGAGCAGTACTTC. Residues: CASSALAGASSYEQYF. The chain carries TRBV10-2 and TRBJ2-7; TRBD2 matches 11 bases. The germline CDR1 and CDR2 sequences are WSHSY and SAAADI. V lost 4 bases and J lost 0; bases outside the gene matches: 5. CDR3 size: 16 residues.

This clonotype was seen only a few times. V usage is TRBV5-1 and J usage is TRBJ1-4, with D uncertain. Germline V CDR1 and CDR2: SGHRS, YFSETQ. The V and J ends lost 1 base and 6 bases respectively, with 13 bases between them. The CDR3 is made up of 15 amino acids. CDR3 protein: CASSLRAGRDEKLFF. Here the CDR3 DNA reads TGCGCCAGCAGCTTGAGGGCAGGCCGGGATGAAAAACTGTTTTTT.

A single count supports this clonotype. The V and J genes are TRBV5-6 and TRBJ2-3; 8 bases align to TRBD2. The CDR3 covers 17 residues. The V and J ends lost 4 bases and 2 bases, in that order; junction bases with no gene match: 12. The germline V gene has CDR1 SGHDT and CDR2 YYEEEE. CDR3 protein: CASSKDSGGYSTDTQYF. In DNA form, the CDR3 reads TGTGCCAGCAGCAAAGACAGCGGGGGATATTCCACAGATACGCAGTATTTT.

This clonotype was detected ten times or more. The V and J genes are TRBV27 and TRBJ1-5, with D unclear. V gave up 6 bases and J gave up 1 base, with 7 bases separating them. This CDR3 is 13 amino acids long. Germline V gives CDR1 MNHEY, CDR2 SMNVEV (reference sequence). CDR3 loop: CASSLGSNQPQHF. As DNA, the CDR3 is TGTGCCAGCAGCTTAGGGAGCAATCAGCCCCAGCATTTT.

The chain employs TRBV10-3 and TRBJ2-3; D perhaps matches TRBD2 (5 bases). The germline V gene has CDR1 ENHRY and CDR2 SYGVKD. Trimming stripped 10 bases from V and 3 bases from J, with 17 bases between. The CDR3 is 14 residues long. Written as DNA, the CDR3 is TGTGCCACCCTACTCACGGGGAGTACAGATACGCAGTATTTT. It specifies CATLLTGSTDTQYF.

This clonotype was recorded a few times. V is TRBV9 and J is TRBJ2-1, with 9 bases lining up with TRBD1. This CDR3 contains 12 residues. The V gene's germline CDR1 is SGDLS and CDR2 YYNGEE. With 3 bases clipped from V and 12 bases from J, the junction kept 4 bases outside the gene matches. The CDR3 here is CASSAGQGSQFF. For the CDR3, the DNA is TGTGCCAGCAGCGCGGGACAGGGTTCGCAGTTCTTC.

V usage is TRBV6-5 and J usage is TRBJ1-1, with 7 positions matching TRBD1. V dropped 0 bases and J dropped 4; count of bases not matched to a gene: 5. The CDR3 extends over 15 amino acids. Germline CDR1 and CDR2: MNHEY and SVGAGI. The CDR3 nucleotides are TGTGCCAGCAGTTACTCTTTCGACAGGGCCACTGAAGCTTTCTTT. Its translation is CASSYSFDRATEAFF.

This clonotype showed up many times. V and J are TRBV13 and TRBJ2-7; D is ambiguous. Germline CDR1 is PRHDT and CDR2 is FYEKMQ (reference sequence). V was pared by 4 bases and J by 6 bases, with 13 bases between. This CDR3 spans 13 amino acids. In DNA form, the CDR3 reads TGTGCCAGCAGCTCCTGGCAGGTCGGCGAGCAGTACTTC. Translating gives CASSSWQVGEQYF.

The CDR3 bases are TGTGCCAGCAGTACTCCGGGACAGGGGGTGGCAGAGACCCAGTACTTC. This translates into CASSTPGQGVAETQYF. The chain links TRBV28 to TRBJ2-5; 11 bases fit TRBD1. Trimming cost V 5 bases and J 4 bases; bases outside gene matches: 9. CDR1 is MDHEN and CDR2 is SYDVKM in the germline V gene. The CDR3 is made up of 16 amino acids.